Sequencing of this TCR beta chain was carried out in a study of preoperative IRX-2 immunotherapy in early breast cancer. Germline V gives CDR1 MDHEN, CDR2 SYDVKM. This CDR3 comprises 15 residues. With 3 bases removed from V and 6 bases from J, the gap between germline ends came to 14 bases. This clone came up once. Treatment given: preoperative locoregional IRX-2 cytokine immunotherapy. Preoperative locoregional IRX-2 cytokine immunotherapy was tested in the phase Ib source study. Clones were sequenced by immunoSEQ multiplex PCR, and TCRdb holds only the in-frame ones, with some missing. This sample has 60,000 or so clones, with approximately 94% found just once.

This material was obtained from a patient treated with IRX-2 immunotherapy. The sequence was obtained from a human donor with breast cancer. J is TRBJ2-2 and V is TRBV28; possible D gene TRBD2, 7 bases. The CDR3 DNA follows: TGTGCCAGCAGTTTGGGTGGGGGGGCGCCCGGGGAGCTGTTTTTT. Its protein is CASSLGGGAPGELFF. The variable domain in full, with the rest retrieved from reference TRBV28 and TRBJ2-2, is DVKVTQSSRYLVKRTGEKVFLECVQDMDHENMFWYRQDPGLGLRLIYFSYDVKMKEKGDIPEGYSVSREKKERFSLILESASTNQTSMYLCASSLGGGAPGELFFGEGSRLTVL.